Listed here is a single T cell receptor (beta chain). The antigen is undetermined. Each CDR3 protein is one row after TCRdb ran MiXCR on the reads. The sample yields approximately 170,000 distinct CDR3 sequences, over 13% seen once. This entry comes from a study of T cell repertoires in cytomegalovirus infection. Study-level findings and limits: Within the response measured ex vivo, HLA-C-restricted CMV-specific TCR beta clonotypes were dominant.

The CDR3 contains 14 residues. J was trimmed by 5 bases and V by 3 bases; bases with no gene match: 3. Germline V gene lookup returns CDR1 SQVTM and CDR2 ANQGSEA. This clonotype was obtained from a human donor in good health (CMV status not recorded). Some clones in this sample may be carry-over from other donors' samples. Sequenced: PBMCs. The chain carries TRBV29-1 and TRBJ2-3; the match to TRBD2 covers 12 bases. The CDR3 loop reads CSVEPSGREDTQYF. CDR3 nucleotide sequence: TGCAGCGTTGAGCCTAGCGGGAGGGAAGATACGCAGTATTTT.